The clone carrying this T cell receptor (beta chain) has more than one count but fewer than ten. This entry is derived from a study of patients and donors after allogeneic stem cell transplantation. The V segment lost 6 bases and the J segment 3 bases; nucleotides outside the gene matches: 5. The CDR3 length is 14 residues. CDR1 is MDHEN, CDR2 SYDVKM, per germline. TCRdb recomputed calls from the RT-PCR reads with MiXCR, one row per CDR3 protein. In the table there are under 200,000 distinct CDR3 sequences, around 28% of which are singletons. The V gene is TRBV28, the J gene TRBJ2-7; TRBD1 matches 10 bases. The TCR comes from a human donor who was either an allogeneic HSCT recipient or a stem cell or donor lymphocyte infusion donor (not recorded which). It is not recorded whose cells these are; they may come from a transplant donor. The sample was blood, either unsorted or a sorted T cell fraction (not recorded which). Written as DNA, the CDR3 is TGTGCCAGCAGCCCTTGGGACAGGGGCTACGAGCAGTACTTC. Translating gives CASSPWDRGYEQYF.